Listed below are T cell receptor beta chains from one sample, sequenced in a study of blood T cell repertoires in COVID-19. This table comes from immunoSEQ multiplex PCR, and its TCRdb copy is limited to in-frame clones, with some not included. The table has 85,000 to 130,000 clones, 80% to 90% seen once. The sequenced sample consisted of PBMCs or T cells enriched from blood (not recorded which). These receptors came from a woman aged 45-65 years who had recovered from COVID-19. Each CDR3 is given with its conserved first and last residue. The D gene is left open where the match is weak. Some rows have no size entry. The others give once, few or many, or a class for an expanded clone.

D gene: TRBD1
clone size: -
CDR3 length: 14
V gene: TRBV19
J gene: TRBJ1-1
CDR3 protein: CASSIVQGASEAFF
CDR3 DNA: TGTGCCAGTAGTATAGTACAGGGGGCTAGTGAAGCTTTCTTT

D gene: -
clone size: -
CDR3 length: 16
V gene: TRBV28
J gene: TRBJ2-6
CDR3 protein: CASPRQGLSGANVLTF
CDR3 DNA: TGTGCCAGCCCTAGACAGGGACTCTCTGGGGCCAACGTCCTGACTTTC

D gene: TRBD1
clone size: -
CDR3 length: 12
V gene: TRBV27
J gene: TRBJ1-1
CDR3 protein: CASISDRDEAFF
CDR3 DNA: TGTGCCAGCATTTCGGACAGGGATGAAGCTTTCTTT

D gene: TRBD1
clone size: -
CDR3 length: 16
V gene: TRBV27
J gene: TRBJ1-2
CDR3 protein: CASSLNPTGEVGGYTF
CDR3 DNA: TGTGCCAGCAGTTTAAATCCTACAGGGGAGGTTGGTGGCTACACCTTC

D gene: TRBD1
clone size: -
CDR3 length: 14
V gene: TRBV7-9
J gene: TRBJ1-6
CDR3 protein: CASSLGQDNSPLHF
CDR3 DNA: TGTGCCAGCAGCCTCGGACAGGATAATTCACCCCTCCACTTT

D gene: TRBD1
clone size: -
CDR3 length: 18
V gene: TRBV13
J gene: TRBJ2-4
CDR3 protein: CASSPRLGDSESGNIQYF
CDR3 DNA: TGTGCCAGCAGCCCACGCCTTGGGGACAGCGAGAGTGGAAACATTCAGTACTTC

D gene: -
clone size: few
CDR3 length: 13
V gene: TRBV9
J gene: TRBJ2-3
CDR3 protein: CASSVDSLDTQYF
CDR3 DNA: TGTGCCAGCAGCGTAGACAGCTTAGATACGCAGTATTTT

D gene: -
clone size: -
CDR3 length: 12
V gene: TRBV29-1
J gene: TRBJ2-1
CDR3 protein: CSVRSSYNEQFF
CDR3 DNA: TGCAGCGTTCGGAGCTCCTACAATGAGCAGTTCTTC

D gene: TRBD2
clone size: many
CDR3 length: 15
V gene: TRBV7-9
J gene: TRBJ2-5
CDR3 protein: CASSFELAAQETQYF
CDR3 DNA: TGTGCCAGCAGCTTTGAACTAGCGGCCCAAGAGACCCAGTACTTC

D gene: TRBD1
clone size: -
CDR3 length: 17
V gene: TRBV5-1
J gene: TRBJ2-2
CDR3 protein: CASSSNRGGPRTGELFF
CDR3 DNA: TGCGCCAGCAGCTCCAATCGAGGGGGCCCGCGCACCGGGGAGCTGTTTTTT

D gene: -
clone size: -
CDR3 length: 16
V gene: TRBV3-1/TRBV3-2
J gene: TRBJ2-5
CDR3 protein: CASSSKPTGLQETQYF
CDR3 DNA: TGTGCCAGCAGCTCGAAGCCCACCGGACTCCAAGAGACCCAGTACTTC

D gene: -
clone size: -
CDR3 length: 15
V gene: TRBV7-3
J gene: TRBJ1-1
CDR3 protein: CASSAPGSSNTEAFF
CDR3 DNA: TGTGCCAGCAGCGCACCGGGATCTTCGAACACTGAAGCTTTCTTT

D gene: TRBD2
clone size: -
CDR3 length: 15
V gene: TRBV29-1
J gene: TRBJ2-3
CDR3 protein: CSVAGTSSSTDTQYF
CDR3 DNA: TGCAGCGTTGCGGGGACTAGTTCATCCACAGATACGCAGTATTTT

D gene: TRBD1
clone size: -
CDR3 length: 16
V gene: TRBV27
J gene: TRBJ2-2
CDR3 protein: CASSLWTGSPTGELFF
CDR3 DNA: TGTGCCAGCAGTTTATGGACAGGGAGTCCCACCGGGGAGCTGTTTTTT

D gene: TRBD1
clone size: -
CDR3 length: 14
V gene: TRBV10-3
J gene: TRBJ2-1
CDR3 protein: CAISTGEGYNEQFF
CDR3 DNA: TGTGCCATCTCAACAGGGGAAGGCTACAATGAGCAGTTCTTC

D gene: -
clone size: -
CDR3 length: 16
V gene: TRBV30
J gene: TRBJ2-7
CDR3 protein: CAWSQKRGPGTYEQYF
CDR3 DNA: TGTGCCTGGAGTCAAAAAAGGGGTCCGGGTACCTACGAGCAGTACTTC

D gene: -
clone size: -
CDR3 length: 14
V gene: TRBV4-1
J gene: TRBJ1-4
CDR3 protein: CASSQVQGNEKLFF
CDR3 DNA: TGCGCCAGCAGCCAAGTACAGGGAAATGAAAAACTGTTTTTT

D gene: -
clone size: -
CDR3 length: 16
V gene: TRBV27
J gene: TRBJ2-7
CDR3 protein: CASSRTVAGASYEQYF
CDR3 DNA: TGTGCCAGCAGTAGGACAGTAGCGGGCGCGTCCTACGAGCAGTACTTC

D gene: TRBD1
clone size: once
CDR3 length: 13
V gene: TRBV28
J gene: TRBJ2-5
CDR3 protein: CASRGQGEETQYF
CDR3 DNA: TGTGCCAGCAGGGGACAGGGAGAAGAGACCCAGTACTTC

D gene: -
clone size: -
CDR3 length: 13
V gene: TRBV4-2
J gene: TRBJ2-7
CDR3 protein: CASSQGPGGEQYF
CDR3 DNA: TGTGCCAGCAGCCAAGGACCTGGCGGGGAGCAGTACTTC

D gene: TRBD1
clone size: -
CDR3 length: 16
V gene: TRBV19
J gene: TRBJ2-2
CDR3 protein: CASFPTLGGDTGELFF
CDR3 DNA: TGTGCCAGTTTCCCCACCCTAGGGGGCGACACCGGGGAGCTGTTTTTT

D gene: TRBD1
clone size: -
CDR3 length: 16
V gene: TRBV5-1
J gene: TRBJ2-7
CDR3 protein: CASSPQKDRSSYEQYF
CDR3 DNA: TGCGCCAGCAGCCCCCAAAAGGACAGGAGCTCCTACGAGCAGTACTTC

D gene: TRBD1
clone size: -
CDR3 length: 16
V gene: TRBV28
J gene: TRBJ2-3
CDR3 protein: CASRDDRAPSTDTQYF
CDR3 DNA: TGTGCCAGCAGGGACGACAGGGCCCCTAGCACAGATACGCAGTATTTT

D gene: -
clone size: once
CDR3 length: 15
V gene: TRBV14
J gene: TRBJ2-5
CDR3 protein: CASSQVALYQETQYF
CDR3 DNA: TGTGCCAGCAGCCAAGTCGCGTTGTACCAAGAGACCCAGTACTTC

D gene: TRBD1
clone size: -
CDR3 length: 14
V gene: TRBV28
J gene: TRBJ1-1
CDR3 protein: CASSLTGGNTEAFF
CDR3 DNA: TGTGCCAGCAGTTTGACAGGGGGGAACACTGAAGCTTTCTTT

D gene: TRBD2
clone size: few
CDR3 length: 15
V gene: TRBV28
J gene: TRBJ2-1
CDR3 protein: CATDGGTSSYNEQFF
CDR3 DNA: TGTGCCACCGATGGCGGGACTAGCTCCTACAATGAGCAGTTCTTC

D gene: -
clone size: once
CDR3 length: 12
V gene: TRBV30
J gene: TRBJ1-1
CDR3 protein: CAFGEWNTEAFF
CDR3 DNA: TGTGCCTTTGGTGAGTGGAACACTGAAGCTTTCTTT

D gene: -
clone size: once
CDR3 length: 19
V gene: TRBV30
J gene: TRBJ1-4
CDR3 protein: CAWSQNLPISWTDYEKLFF
CDR3 DNA: TGTGCCTGGAGCCAAAATCTCCCGATCTCATGGACAGATTATGAAAAACTGTTTTTT

D gene: -
clone size: once
CDR3 length: 15
V gene: TRBV6-5
J gene: TRBJ2-2
CDR3 protein: CASSPRTENTGELFF
CDR3 DNA: TGTGCCAGCAGCCCCCGGACAGAGAACACCGGGGAGCTGTTTTTT